The rows below give T cell receptor beta chains drawn from one sample of a study of cytotoxic CD8 clonotypes in ibrutinib-treated CLL. Using immunoSEQ multiplex PCR, the repertoire was profiled, and TCRdb retains in-frame clones only, with some absent. The sample shows fewer than 150,000 clones, around four fifths of them seen only once. Sequencing used PBMCs, obtained after 24 months of ibrutinib treatment. The receptors come from a human donor with chronic lymphocytic leukemia. CDR3s include the opening cysteine and the closing phenylalanine or tryptophan. The order of the fields is J gene, V gene, D gene, clone size, CDR3 DNA, CDR3 protein. D genes are given only for firm matches. Expanded clones are given a class, and other clones once, few, many or no size at all.

>TRBJ2-7|TRBV19|TRBD2|.
TGTGCCAGTAGTATCCCCAGGGAGGGGCGATACGAGCAGTACTTC
CASSIPREGRYEQYF
>TRBJ1-3|TRBV7-2|.|.
TGTGCCAGCAGCTTAGTCGCGGCTCTAGGAAACACCATATATTTT
CASSLVAALGNTIYF
>TRBJ1-5|TRBV28|.|.
TGTGCCAGCAGCGCCGGAGGGAGTAATCAGCCCCAGCATTTT
CASSAGGSNQPQHF
>TRBJ2-7|TRBV19|.|.
TGTGCCAGTAGTACCCACAGGGCTAGCTCCTACGAGCAGTACTTC
CASSTHRASSYEQYF
>TRBJ1-6|TRBV27|.|few
TGTGCCAGCAGTTTATCGTTTTGGGGGGAGTCCGGTTCACCCCTCCACTTT
CASSLSFWGESGSPLHF
>TRBJ1-2|TRBV29-1|.|.
TGCAGCGTTGCAGTGGATCAGGGAGGCTATGGCTACACCTTC
CSVAVDQGGYGYTF
>TRBJ2-2|TRBV9|.|.
TGTGCCAGCAGCTTAAGGGCAGCCCAACTTATGGGCACCGGGGAGCTGTTTTTT
CASSLRAAQLMGTGELFF
>TRBJ2-5|TRBV2|TRBD2|.
TGTGCCAGCAGTGGTGCTAGCGGGGGAATAAAGACCCAGTACTTC
CASSGASGGIKTQYF
>TRBJ2-3|TRBV7-9|.|.
TGTGCCAGCAGATCGGTCAGGGTTGACGCAGATACGCAGTATTTT
CASRSVRVDADTQYF
>TRBJ2-2|TRBV18|.|.
TGTGCCAGCTCACCCCTTCTGGCTCCATCCGGGGAGCTGTTTTTT
CASSPLLAPSGELFF
>TRBJ1-6|TRBV4-1|.|few
TGCGCCAGCAGCCTCCCATTCTCCGGTTTAAGTTCACCCCTCCACTTT
CASSLPFSGLSSPLHF
>TRBJ1-5|TRBV5-6|.|.
TGTGCCAGCAGCTTCAGGGCCCTCGGCAATCAGCCCCAGCATTTT
CASSFRALGNQPQHF
>TRBJ2-3|TRBV7-3|TRBD2|.
TGTGCCAGCAGGACGAGACCGGGACTAGCGGGGGGGCCTGTTCGCACAGATACGCAGTATTTT
CASRTRPGLAGGPVRTDTQYF
>TRBJ2-1|TRBV5-4|.|once
TGTGCCAGCAGCTTGGACATGGCAGGGATAAGTAATGAGCAGTTCTTC
CASSLDMAGISNEQFF
>TRBJ1-1|TRBV10-3|.|.
TGTGCCATCAGTGAGTCCAGCGGAATTGAAGCTTTCTTT
CAISESSGIEAFF
>TRBJ2-7|TRBV19|TRBD1|.
TGTGCCAGTAGTACCGACAGGGGGAGCTCCTACGAGCAGTACTTC
CASSTDRGSSYEQYF
>TRBJ2-3|TRBV7-2|TRBD2|.
TGTGCCAGCAGCTTAAGGCGGCGGGGGGGTTTAGATACGCAGTATTTT
CASSLRRRGGLDTQYF
>TRBJ2-7|TRBV27|TRBD1|.
TGTGCCAGCAGTTTATCGTGGGGACAGGGGGCCTACGAGCAGTACTTC
CASSLSWGQGAYEQYF
>TRBJ2-7|TRBV25-1|TRBD1|.
TGTGCCAGCAGTGGAGTCCCCGGGACAGGACTCTCCTACGAGCAGTACTTC
CASSGVPGTGLSYEQYF
>TRBJ2-2|TRBV5-1|TRBD1|.
TGCGCCAGCAGACCGGACAGGGGGCATTCGAACACCGGGGAGCTGTTTTTT
CASRPDRGHSNTGELFF
>TRBJ2-1|TRBV6-4|TRBD1|.
TGTGCCAGCAGTGACTGGGGGACAGGGCTTTACAATGAGCAGTTCTTC
CASSDWGTGLYNEQFF
>TRBJ2-7|TRBV4-3|.|.
TGCGCCAGCAGCCAAGACAGATTGGGTCACTACGAGCAGTACTTC
CASSQDRLGHYEQYF
>TRBJ2-2|TRBV5-1|.|.
TGCGCCAGCAGCTTGGCGTCCGGGGGTACCGGGGAGCTGTTTTTT
CASSLASGGTGELFF
>TRBJ2-1|TRBV2|.|.
TGTGCCAGCAGTGTATTGGGGGGGGCGGTTGGTGAGCAGTTCTTC
CASSVLGGAVGEQFF
>TRBJ1-1|TRBV5-4|TRBD1|.
TGTGCCAGCAGCTTGGAGACAGGGGGGAGCACTGAAGCTTTCTTT
CASSLETGGSTEAFF
>TRBJ2-7|TRBV28|.|.
TGTGCCAGTCCGCCCCCCGATGTGATCGCAACCTACGAGCAGTACTTC
CASPPPDVIATYEQYF
>TRBJ1-1|TRBV7-8|.|.
TGTGCCAGCAGCTTAGTCCGGACTGAAGCTTTCTTT
CASSLVRTEAFF
>TRBJ1-2|TRBV7-9|.|once
TGTGCCAGCAGCTTAGAAGGGGGAAGGGGCTATGGCTACACCTTC
CASSLEGGRGYGYTF
>TRBJ2-3|TRBV10-1|.|.
TGCGCCAGCAGTGATGTCCGGGGAATGGGCACAGATACGCAGTATTTT
CASSDVRGMGTDTQYF
>TRBJ1-6|TRBV5-4|.|.
TGTGCCAGCAGCTCCGCGGACAGAAGGGATTCACCCCTCCACTTT
CASSSADRRDSPLHF
>TRBJ1-1|TRBV5-1|TRBD1|.
TGCGCCAGCAGCCCGGGACAGGGGTTCTCCGAGGTAGCTTTCTTT
CASSPGQGFSEVAFF
>TRBJ1-2|TRBV5-1|.|.
TGCGCCAGCAGCTTGGAGGGCAGGGCCGACTATGGCTACACCTTC
CASSLEGRADYGYTF
>TRBJ1-1|TRBV7-7|.|.
TGTGCCAGCAGCTTACTGCCGGGGGCAATGAACACTGAAGCTTTCTTT
CASSLLPGAMNTEAFF
>TRBJ1-4|TRBV6-5|TRBD1|.
TGTGCCAGCAGTTACTACGGACAGGGGGATGAAAAACTGTTTTTT
CASSYYGQGDEKLFF
>TRBJ1-6|TRBV9|.|.
TGTGCCAGCAGCGTTCGACAGGATAATTCACCCCTCCACTTT
CASSVRQDNSPLHF
>TRBJ2-2|TRBV27|.|.
TGTGCCAGCAGTTTAAACAGGGCAGGGGAGCTGTTTTTT
CASSLNRAGELFF
>TRBJ1-2|TRBV27|.|.
TGTGCCAGCACCGCCGGCCCCCGATATGGCTACACCTTC
CASTAGPRYGYTF
>TRBJ1-1|TRBV7-6|TRBD1|.
TGTGCCAGCAGCGTACGGACAGGCTACGGCACTGAAGCTTTCTTT
CASSVRTGYGTEAFF
>TRBJ2-3|TRBV5-1|.|.
TGCGCCAGCAGCTGGGACATTAGCACAGATACGCAGTATTTT
CASSWDISTDTQYF
>TRBJ2-1|TRBV19|.|.
TGTGCCTCGAATCACGGGGCATCTTCCTACAATGAGCAGTTCTTC
CASNHGASSYNEQFF
>TRBJ2-7|TRBV9|.|.
TGTGCCAGCAGCGTAGCCTACAGTCCCTACGAGCAGTACTTC
CASSVAYSPYEQYF
>TRBJ2-7|TRBV6-1|.|.
TGTGCCAGCCGCCTGGCGGCCTACGAGCAGTACTTC
CASRLAAYEQYF
>TRBJ2-7|TRBV6-5|.|.
TGTGCCAGCAGTTACTCGAGGGTAGCCTCGGACGAGCAGTACTTC
CASSYSRVASDEQYF
>TRBJ2-3|TRBV6-4|TRBD2|once
TGTGCCAGCAGCCCAACTAGCGGGGGGAGCACAGATACGCAGTATTTT
CASSPTSGGSTDTQYF
>TRBJ2-2|TRBV18|.|.
TGTGCCAGCTCTTCATCACGGACGGGCGCGAACACCGGGGAGCTGTTTTTT
CASSSSRTGANTGELFF